This T cell receptor beta chain was captured in a study of shared clonotypes between healthy human individuals. Study overall: Every donor yielded three CD4 naive, three CD4 memory, two CD8 naive and one CD8 memory plate. Study-level points and caveats: Non-shared clonotypes showed lower generation probabilities than clonotypes common to all four donors.

Each sample came from a Caucasian adult donor living in Nashville, Tennessee. The assay ran at deep level. TCRdb's copy holds only in-frame clones and misses some; the assay was immunoSEQ multiplex PCR. Here the sample spans 2 million to 3 million clones, roughly 93% being singletons. There are 16 residues in the CDR3. The junction had 8 bases not matched to a gene; V was cut back by 6 bases and J by 7 bases. Germline assignment: CDR1 MNHEY and CDR2 SMNVEV (reference sequence). About this clone: Its antigen is unknown.

This sequence was found in a man aged 18 to 29 in good health. Some clones in this sample may be carry-over from other donors' samples. The source material was naive CD4+ T cells from PBMCs. Noted subset: CD45RA+ positively selected. The chain carries TRBV27 and TRBJ2-1; 14 bases are shared with TRBD2. CDR3 sequence (DNA): TGTGCCAGCAGGATCGTCGGGACTAGCGGGAGTAATGAGCAGTTCTTC. Amino acids: CASRIVGTSGSNEQFF.